These 32 T cell receptor beta chains were sequenced from one sample in a study of shared clonotypes between healthy human individuals. Method: immunoSEQ multiplex PCR; TCRdb's copy keeps in-frame clones and lacks some. Of around 1.9 million clones listed, 85% to 95% are singletons. It was CD45RO-negative cells, positively selected for CCR7, that made up naive CD8 cells, with terminally differentiated effector memory CD45RA+ cells excluded. The specimen was naive CD8+ T cells from PBMCs. Every receptor here comes from a man younger than 30 in good health. Some clones in this sample may be carry-over from other donors' samples.

This clone was recorded only once. J is TRBJ2-1 and V is TRBV6-6; 7 positions agree with TRBD2. In germline, CDR1 is MNHNY, CDR2 SVGAGI (reference sequence). CDR3 length: 15 residues. The ends lost 7 bases at V and 4 bases at J; junction bases unmatched: 10. CDR3 loop: CASTPWGGSYNEQFF. DNA for the CDR3: TGTGCCAGCACCCCCTGGGGGGGGTCTTACAATGAGCAGTTCTTC.

The chain couples TRBV6-5 to TRBJ2-7, with TRBD2 identical over 10 bases. V shed 5 bases and J 2 bases; nucleotides not matched to a gene: 6. Germline V lookup: CDR1 MNHEY, CDR2 SVGAGI. This CDR3 is built from 15 residues. CDR3 DNA sequence: TGTGCCAGCAGTCTCCTAGCGGGAGCGCCCTACGAGCAGTACTTC. Translation gives CASSLLAGAPYEQYF.

The J gene is TRBJ2-3, the V gene TRBV6-1; D could derive from TRBD1 or TRBD2 (5 bases each). The ends were cut back, 4 bases at V and 0 bases at J, with 17 bases in the middle. This CDR3 contains 17 residues. The germline gives CDR1 MNHNS, CDR2 SASEGT. The CDR3, as DNA: TGTGCCAGCAGTGCTCTCCGCAGGGACGCTAGCACAGATACGCAGTATTTT. Encoded protein: CASSALRRDASTDTQYF.

The chain combines TRBV27 with TRBJ2-7, with D possibly being TRBD1 or TRBD2 (5 bases each). Germline V lookup: CDR1 MNHEY, CDR2 SMNVEV (reference sequence). The CDR3 loop spans 15 amino acids. V dropped 2 bases and J dropped 9 bases, with 20 bases sitting between them. CDR3 amino acids: CASSLVGTGRVGQYF. The CDR3 DNA reads TGTGCCAGCAGTTTAGTCGGGACCGGCCGCGTAGGGCAGTACTTC.

This sequence joins TRBV6-1 and TRBJ1-2, with D perhaps TRBD1 (6 bases). Germline V gene sequence: CDR1 MNHNS, CDR2 SASEGT. CDR3 size: 14 residues. Trimming left V 1 base short and J 4 bases short, with 10 bases between. This CDR3 is CASSEGQAAYGYTF. The DNA for the CDR3 is TGTGCCAGCAGTGAAGGACAGGCGGCCTATGGCTACACCTTC.

The rearrangement joins TRBV7-2 to TRBJ2-1, with a tentative D call TRBD2 (6 bases). This CDR3 contains 17 residues. Looked up from germline, CDR1 is SGHTA and CDR2 is FQGNSA. Deletions cut 5 bases from V and 7 bases from J, with 24 bases between. The CDR3 region has the DNA TGTGCCAGCAGCCCATTCTGGTGGGGTTCCGCGGGGAATGAGCAGTTCTTC. It translates to CASSPFWWGSAGNEQFF.

The chain uses TRBV6-1 and TRBJ2-7; the D is unclear. The CDR3 is 15 amino acids. Trimming stripped 3 bases from V and 1 base from J, with 13 bases between. Germline-derived CDR1 and CDR2 are MNHNS and SASEGT. The CDR3 coding sequence is TGTGCCAGCAGTGACCTGAGGTCGATATCCTACGAGCAGTACTTC. This gives the protein CASSDLRSISYEQYF.

The chain has TRBV28 and TRBJ2-2; D is perhaps TRBD2 (5 bases). Germline V gene lookup returns CDR1 MDHEN and CDR2 SYDVKM. With 8 bases removed from V and 6 bases from J, the gap between germline ends came to 7 bases. The CDR3 length is 11 residues. DNA of the CDR3: TGTGCCAGCGGCGGGTCCGGGGAGCTGTTTTTT. This gives the protein CASGGSGELFF.

The rearrangement uses TRBV28 and TRBJ2-1; no clear D gene. The CDR3 spans 16 residues. Germline V gene data show CDR1 as MDHEN and CDR2 as SYDVKM. The V end lost 6 bases, the J end lost 4 bases, and 19 bases lay between the germline ends. The CDR3 nucleotides are TGTGCCAGCAGGTCGTTGGCGCGTTACCATTACAATGAGCAGTTCTTC. It translates to CASRSLARYHYNEQFF.

The V gene is TRBV4-1, the J gene TRBJ2-5, with D uncertain. The DNA end is more similar to TRBJ2-7, so the J call may be wrong. Germline V CDR1 and CDR2: MGHRA, YSYEKL. The length of the CDR3 is 15 residues. CDR3 sequence reads: CASSQAPLSSYEQYF. CDR3 DNA: TGCGCCAGCAGCCAAGCGCCTTTGAGCTCCTACGAGCAGTACTTC.

The rearrangement uses TRBV27 and TRBJ2-1; TRBD1 matches at 8 bases. The V and J ends lost 1 base and 10 bases, in that order; junction bases with no gene match: 6. This CDR3 has 14 amino acids. CDR1 is MNHEY and CDR2 is SMNVEV in the germline V gene (reference sequence). Here the CDR3 reads CASSLFAGGHEQFF. In DNA form, the CDR3 reads TGTGCCAGCAGTTTATTTGCAGGGGGCCACGAGCAGTTCTTC.

This clone occurred once. The genes are TRBV5-6 and TRBJ2-7; 7 positions agree with TRBD1. From germline, CDR1 is SGHDT and CDR2 YYEEEE. The CDR3 is 13 residues long. J lost 7 bases, V lost 3 bases, and 7 bases had no gene match. DNA for the CDR3: TGTGCCAGCAGCTCCTACAGGGGTCAAGAGCAGTACTTC. It encodes CASSSYRGQEQYF.

This clone showed up just once. The chain recombines TRBV11-2 with TRBJ2-1; no definite D call. V was cut by 1 base and J by 0 bases, with 10 bases left in between. CDR1 SGHAT and CDR2 FQNNGV come from the germline V gene. This CDR3 has 16 amino acids. CDR3 loop: CASSLGSVISYNEQFF. As DNA, the CDR3 is TGTGCCAGCAGCTTAGGGAGCGTAATCTCCTACAATGAGCAGTTCTTC. The full variable domain, rest sourced from reference TRBV11-2 and TRBJ2-1, is EAGVAQSPRYKIIEKRQSVAFWCNPISGHATLYWYQQILGQGPKLLIQFQNNGVVDDSQLPKDRFSAERLKGVDSTLKIQPAKLEDSAVYLCASSLGSVISYNEQFFGPGTRLTVL.

This CDR3 reads CASSPVWGTEETQYF. Here the CDR3 DNA reads TGTGCCAGCAGCCCAGTCTGGGGGACAGAAGAGACCCAGTACTTC. The V and J genes are TRBV7-9 and TRBJ2-5, with TRBD1 identical over 7 bases. The CDR3 contains 15 residues. The J segment lost 3 bases and the V segment lost 5 bases, leaving 9 bases of the junction unmatched. CDR1 is SEHNR, CDR2 FQNEAQ, per germline (reference sequence).

This clone has a handful of counts. The CDR3 nucleotides read TGTGCCACAGGAAGGGGGATGGGCACTGAAGCTTTCTTT. The encoded protein is CATGRGMGTEAFF. This rearrangement joins TRBV15 to TRBJ1-1; D is possibly TRBD1 (6 bases). The V gene lost 9 bases and the J gene lost 4 bases, with 15 bases spanning the gap. This CDR3 spans 13 amino acids. Germline CDR1 and CDR2: LNHNV and YYDKDF (reference sequence).

The genes are TRBV19 and TRBJ2-5, with D tentatively TRBD2 (7 bases). V was trimmed by 0 bases and J by 4 bases, leaving 9 bases between them. Germline V gene data show CDR1 as LNHDA and CDR2 as SQIVND (reference sequence). The CDR3 is 14 residues long. The CDR3, as DNA: TGTGCCAGTAGTATAGAGGGGGGGCGAGAGACCCAGTACTTC. This gives the protein CASSIEGGRETQYF.

The CDR3 sequence: CASSYARGQGGYEQYF. The CDR3 DNA reads as TGTGCCAGCAGCTACGCTAGAGGACAGGGGGGGTACGAGCAGTACTTC. This sequence joins TRBV6-5 and TRBJ2-7, with 10 bases that match TRBD1. V trimming: 6 bases; J trimming: 4 bases; junction bases outside the gene matches: 12. The CDR3 sequence is 16 residues long. Per the germline V gene, CDR1 is MNHEY and CDR2 is SVGAGI.

This clone came up once. The V gene is TRBV13, the J gene TRBJ2-7; no definite D call. V dropped 1 base and J dropped 0 bases, with 10 bases sitting between them. Germline CDR1 PRHDT, CDR2 FYEKMQ (reference sequence). The CDR3 length is 15 residues. The CDR3 reads CASSLEGGNSYEQYF. The CDR3 bases are TGTGCCAGCAGCTTAGAAGGCGGAAACTCCTACGAGCAGTACTTC.

This clone has only one observation. The chain employs TRBV10-3 and TRBJ2-7; no firm D call. V was clipped by 8 bases and J by 3 bases, with 11 bases between them. Germline CDR1 is ENHRY and CDR2 is SYGVKD. The CDR3 is 12 residues long. The CDR3 spells CAIGSTDYEQYF. As DNA, the CDR3 is TGTGCCATCGGGTCGACGGACTACGAGCAGTACTTC.

This clone was counted a single time. The genes are TRBV6-1 and TRBJ2-7; 9 bases are a match to TRBD1. This CDR3 is 16 amino acids long. Unmatched junction bases numbered 9, after V lost 2 bases and J lost 4 bases. CDR1 and CDR2 from the germline V gene are MNHNS and SASEGT. CDR3 nucleotide sequence: TGTGCCAGCAGTGAATGGGGACAGGGCAAGGGGTACGAGCAGTACTTC. This translates into CASSEWGQGKGYEQYF.

This chain connects TRBV13 to TRBJ1-3, with unresolved D. Per germline, CDR1 PRHDT and CDR2 FYEKMQ (reference sequence). Trimming left V 2 bases short and J 0 bases short, with 8 bases between. The CDR3 runs 15 residues. The chain's CDR3 is CASSLKGNSGNTIYF. CDR3 nucleotides: TGTGCCAGCAGCTTAAAGGGTAACTCTGGAAACACCATATATTTT.

The gene calls are TRBV4-1 and TRBJ2-1, with a possible D match to TRBD2 (6 bases). The germline gives CDR1 MGHRA, CDR2 YSYEKL. The V and J ends lost 0 bases and 12 bases respectively, with 15 bases between them. This CDR3 contains 14 residues. CDR3 protein: CASSQDFSWGVQFF. The CDR3 bases are TGCGCCAGCAGCCAAGATTTTAGTTGGGGGGTGCAGTTCTTC.

This chain joins TRBV6-1 and TRBJ2-1; 7 bases align to TRBD1. With 7 bases clipped from V and 8 bases from J, the junction kept 8 bases outside the gene matches. Germline CDR1 and CDR2: MNHNS and SASEGT. CDR3 size: 13 residues. CDR3 sequence: CASNHRGPHEQFF. Here the CDR3 DNA reads TGTGCCAGCAACCACAGGGGACCCCATGAGCAGTTCTTC.

The rearrangement uses TRBV9 and TRBJ1-4, with D maybe TRBD1 (5 bases). V lost 3 bases to trimming and J lost 4 bases, with 13 bases between them. CDR3 length: 15 amino acids. Per the germline V gene, CDR1 is SGDLS and CDR2 is YYNGEE. The CDR3 here is CASSATAGLNEKLFF. CDR3 coding DNA: TGTGCCAGCAGCGCAACGGCGGGACTTAATGAAAAACTGTTTTTT.

The rearrangement uses TRBV7-8 and TRBJ2-3; D gene ambiguous. CDR1 and CDR2 (germline): SGHVS, FQNEAQ. This CDR3 contains 14 residues. The V and J ends lost 5 bases and 3 bases respectively, with 12 bases between them. The CDR3 sequence: CASSPWSLTDTQYF. CDR3 DNA sequence: TGTGCCAGCAGCCCCTGGAGTTTAACAGATACGCAGTATTTT.

The J gene is TRBJ2-5, the V gene TRBV27, with D perhaps TRBD1 (5 bases). The CDR3 sequence is 16 residues long. The germline V and J ends were trimmed by 4 bases and 1 base, with 16 bases remaining between them. Germline CDR1 reads MNHEY; CDR2 reads SMNVEV (reference sequence). CDR3 region: CASSSRKGPFQETQYF. The CDR3 DNA is TGTGCCAGCAGTTCCCGGAAGGGGCCTTTCCAAGAGACCCAGTACTTC.

CDR3 protein: CASPSSGRSGYEQYF. The CDR3 bases are TGTGCCAGTCCATCTAGCGGAAGATCAGGCTACGAGCAGTACTTC. V is TRBV28 and J is TRBJ2-7; 7 nucleotides match TRBD2. CDR1 MDHEN and CDR2 SYDVKM come from the germline V gene. The ends lost 9 bases at V and 3 bases at J; junction bases unmatched: 14. This CDR3 has 15 amino acids.

On this clone: Other DNA sequences in this specimen translate into the identical CDR3. The J gene is TRBJ1-5, the V gene TRBV9; possible D gene TRBD1, 6 bases. The CDR3 is 17 amino acids. Germline V lookup: CDR1 SGDLS, CDR2 YYNGEE. The germline V and J ends were trimmed by 4 bases and 0 bases, with 17 bases remaining between them. The CDR3 sequence is CASSPGGGSYSNQPQHF. The DNA of the CDR3 is TGTGCCAGCAGCCCCGGGGGGGGCAGTTATAGCAATCAGCCCCAGCATTTT. Full variable domain (missing parts from reference TRBV9 and TRBJ1-5): DSGVTQTPKHLITATGQRVTLRCSPRSGDLSVYWYQQSLDQGLQFLIQYYNGEERAKGNILERFSAQQFPDLHSELNLSSLELGDSALYFCASSPGGGSYSNQPQHFGDGTRLSIL.

The chain combines TRBV9 with TRBJ1-4, with no clear D. V gave up 3 bases and J gave up 5 bases, with 14 bases separating them. The CDR3 length is 15 residues. Germline V gene data show CDR1 as SGDLS and CDR2 as YYNGEE. CDR3 in amino acids: CASSAFGQHNEKLFF. Here the CDR3 DNA reads TGTGCCAGCAGCGCCTTCGGGCAGCACAATGAAAAACTGTTTTTT.

The chain combines TRBV19 with TRBJ1-1, with 8 bases matching TRBD1. Germline V CDR1 and CDR2: LNHDA, SQIVND (reference sequence). Trimming at V came to 10 bases and at J to 11 bases, leaving 15 bases not matched to a gene. CDR3 length: 13 amino acids. The CDR3 spells CATRGRTGFFAFF. Here the CDR3 DNA reads TGTGCCACCCGAGGGAGGACAGGGTTTTTTGCTTTCTTT.

This sequence joins TRBV29-1 and TRBJ2-7; 7 bases map to TRBD2. The trim removed 4 bases at V and 6 bases at J, leaving 3 bases unmatched. Germline CDR1 is SQVTM and CDR2 is ANQGSEA. CDR3 length: 11 residues. CDR3 sequence (DNA): TGCAGCGTTGTGTCGGGGGGCGAGCAGTACTTC. Translated, it gives CSVVSGGEQYF.

In the case of this clone: This CDR3 is also generated by other DNA sequences in the sample. The chain has TRBV7-9 and TRBJ2-5; the D is unclear. Germline CDR1 SEHNR, CDR2 FQNEAQ (reference sequence). Trimming took 1 base from V and 1 from J, leaving 4 bases between them. CDR3 length: 13 residues. The CDR3 region is CASSLDRQETQYF. As DNA, the CDR3 is TGTGCCAGCAGCTTAGACCGCCAAGAGACCCAGTACTTC.